The source of this T cell receptor beta chain is a study of blood T cell repertoires in COVID-19. A Seattle source enrolled patients during active infection and followed them longitudinally. This clone was recorded once. The germline gives CDR1 SGHNT, CDR2 YYREEE (reference sequence). This CDR3 spans 15 amino acids. The germline V and J ends were trimmed by 0 bases and 0 bases, with 6 bases remaining between them. Authors' processing steps: Amplification from reference gene primers served as the basis for estimated nucleated cell counts. Repertoires were generated with immunoSEQ multiplex PCR, while TCRdb's copy carries only in-frame clones and drops some. From that table come the V and J calls and clone size; the DNA was used to work out D and trimming. The repertoire holds under 250,000 clones, around 85% seen once, with 2% to 3% in the top ten.

J is TRBJ2-2 and V is TRBV5-4; perhaps TRBD2 as D (5 bases). This receptor was identified in a woman aged 70-85 years with COVID-19, enrolled during active disease. The sample taken for sequencing was peripheral blood. The CDR3 nucleotides are TGTGCCAGCAGCTTGGCGGGGACGAACACCGGGGAGCTGTTTTTT. Its translation: CASSLAGTNTGELFF.